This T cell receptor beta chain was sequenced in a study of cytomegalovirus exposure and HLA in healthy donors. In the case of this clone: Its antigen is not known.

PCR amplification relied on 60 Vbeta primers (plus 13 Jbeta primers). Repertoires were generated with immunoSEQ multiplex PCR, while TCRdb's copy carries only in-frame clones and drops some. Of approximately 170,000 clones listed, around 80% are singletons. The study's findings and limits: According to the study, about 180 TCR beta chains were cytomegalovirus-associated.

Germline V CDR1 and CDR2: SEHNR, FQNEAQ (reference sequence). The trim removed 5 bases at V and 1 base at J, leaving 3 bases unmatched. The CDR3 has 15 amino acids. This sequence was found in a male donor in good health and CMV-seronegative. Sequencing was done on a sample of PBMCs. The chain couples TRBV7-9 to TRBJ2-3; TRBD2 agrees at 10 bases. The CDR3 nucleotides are TGTGCCAGCAGCCCCGGGACTAGCGGCACAGATACGCAGTATTTT. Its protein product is CASSPGTSGTDTQYF.